The 10 T cell receptor beta chains given below trace back to one sample, sequenced in a study of shared clonotypes between healthy human individuals. The repertoire was sequenced with immunoSEQ multiplex PCR; TCRdb's copy has only in-frame clones and lacks some. The data show millions of clones, with around 94% seen just once and around 0.14% held by the top ten. The sequenced sample consisted of naive CD4+ T cells sorted from blood. Subset specified: CD45RA+ positively selected. The receptors come from a man aged 18-30 years in good health.

The CDR3 spells CASSLPAWPLLPTDTQYF. For the CDR3, the DNA is TGTGCCAGCAGCTTACCGGCTTGGCCCCTACTTCCGACAGATACGCAGTATTTT. The chain couples TRBV7-8 to TRBJ2-3; no reliable D call. Looked up from germline, CDR1 is SGHVS and CDR2 is FQNEAQ. CDR3 size: 18 residues. V gave up 2 bases and J gave up 3 bases, with 21 bases separating them. Filled out from reference TRBV7-8 and TRBJ2-3, the complete variable domain reads GAGVSQSPRYKVAKRGQDVALRCDPISGHVSLFWYQQALGQGPEFLTYFQNEAQLDKSGLPSDRFFAERPEGSVSTLKIQRTQQEDSAVYLCASSLPAWPLLPTDTQYFGPGTRLTVL.

V gene TRBV7-9 combines with J gene TRBJ1-3; D is unclear. This CDR3 comprises 15 residues. With 4 bases removed from V and 4 bases from J, the gap between germline ends came to 14 bases. Germline V gene sequence: CDR1 SEHNR, CDR2 FQNEAQ (reference sequence). This CDR3 is CASSYAGGRGNTIYF. The CDR3 nucleotides are TGTGCCAGCAGCTACGCTGGAGGGCGAGGAAACACCATATATTTT.

The chain uses TRBV10-3 and TRBJ2-3; 7 bases are a match to TRBD2. J lost 6 bases, V lost 3 bases, and 6 bases had no gene match. This CDR3 spans 14 amino acids. The germline V gene encodes CDR1 ENHRY and CDR2 SYGVKD. CDR3 protein: CAISDGREIDTQYF. For the CDR3, the DNA is TGTGCCATCAGTGACGGGCGGGAGATCGATACGCAGTATTTT.

The chain has TRBV28 and TRBJ2-2; unclear D gene. The CDR3 is made up of 10 amino acids. The germline V and J ends were trimmed by 4 bases and 6 bases, with 0 bases remaining between them. CDR1 is MDHEN and CDR2 is SYDVKM in the germline V gene. Here the CDR3 reads CASSSGELFF. Written as DNA, the CDR3 is TGTGCCAGCAGTTCCGGGGAGCTGTTTTTT.

This clone is a singleton in its sample. This rearrangement joins TRBV7-2 to TRBJ2-1, with D unclear. The V end lost 0 bases, the J end lost 5 bases, and 5 bases lay between the germline ends. Germline lookup yields CDR1 SGHTA and CDR2 FQGNSA. This CDR3 region has 13 residues. CDR3 nucleotides: TGTGCCAGCAGCTTAGCCCTAAACAATGAGCAGTTCTTC. It is translated as CASSLALNNEQFF. Together with reference TRBV7-2 and TRBJ2-1, the CDR3 gives the full variable domain: GAGVSQSPSNKVTEKGKDVELRCDPISGHTALYWYRQSLGQGLEFLIYFQGNSAPDKSGLPSDRFSAERTGGSVSTLTIQRTQQEDSAVYLCASSLALNNEQFFGPGTRLTVL.

This clone was detected once. This chain connects TRBV6-5 to TRBJ2-7; D is unclear. The V gene lost 0 bases and the J gene lost 2 bases, with 11 bases spanning the gap. CDR1 and CDR2 from the germline V gene are MNHEY and SVGAGI. The CDR3 totals 15 residues. The CDR3 protein is CASSYSQVYTYEQYF. The DNA of the CDR3 is TGTGCCAGCAGTTACTCGCAGGTGTATACCTACGAGCAGTACTTC.

This chain uses TRBV4-1 with TRBJ2-1; D is undetermined. Germline CDR1 reads MGHRA; CDR2 reads YSYEKL. This CDR3 has 12 residues. V was cut by 3 bases and J by 2 bases, with 2 bases left in between. This CDR3 reads CASSHPYNEQFF. CDR3 coding DNA: TGCGCCAGCAGCCACCCCTACAATGAGCAGTTCTTC.

The chain links TRBV5-1 to TRBJ1-6; perhaps TRBD1 as D (6 bases). Germline V lookup: CDR1 SGHRS, CDR2 YFSETQ. The V gene lost 4 bases and the J gene lost 10 bases, with 15 bases spanning the gap. The CDR3 consists of 14 residues. For the CDR3, the DNA is TGCGCCAGCAGCCCCGGGACAATCGGATCACCCCTCCACTTT. Protein product: CASSPGTIGSPLHF.

This chain connects TRBV5-6 to TRBJ2-7; 7 nucleotides agree with TRBD2. The ends lost 1 base at V and 3 bases at J; junction bases unmatched: 7. Per germline, CDR1 SGHDT and CDR2 YYEEEE. This CDR3 has 15 residues. CDR3 in DNA: TGTGCCAGCAGCTTGAGGAGACTAGCTTTCTACGAGCAGTACTTC. This encodes CASSLRRLAFYEQYF.

The V and J genes are TRBV30 and TRBJ2-7, with TRBD2 matching 8 bases. From germline, CDR1 is GTSNPN and CDR2 SVGIG (reference sequence). The trim removed 3 bases at V and 6 bases at J, leaving 10 bases unmatched. CDR3 length: 14 residues. CDR3 in DNA: TGTGCCTGGAGCGCACGGCGGGGGGCCAGCGAGCAGTACTTC. This codes for CAWSARRGASEQYF.